Sequencing of this TCR beta chain was carried out in a study of OX40 agonist ivuxolimab in advanced cancers. At the level of the study: The drug used for patients, ivuxolimab, was an agonistic anti-OX40 (CD134) antibody. Averaging roughly 60 years in age, with a range of about 20 to 90, the cohort was 82.7% male.

Germline V lookup: CDR1 SGHDT, CDR2 YYEEEE. The CDR3 consists of 16 residues. V shed 0 bases and J shed 2 bases, with 14 bases lying between them. Method: immunoSEQ multiplex PCR; TCRdb's copy keeps in-frame clones and lacks some. The sample includes just under 65,000 clones, around 90% of them seen just once. The V gene is TRBV5-6, the J gene TRBJ2-5, with no clear D. The sequencing here drew on CD4+ or CD8+ T cells sorted from blood, taken in a trial of the OX40 agonist ivuxolimab. This TCR came from an adult with an advanced solid tumor such as melanoma, head and neck, liver or kidney cancer. The CDR3 here is CASSLVRLDRQETQYF. The CDR3 coding sequence is TGTGCCAGCAGCTTGGTACGCCTGGACCGACAAGAGACCCAGTACTTC.